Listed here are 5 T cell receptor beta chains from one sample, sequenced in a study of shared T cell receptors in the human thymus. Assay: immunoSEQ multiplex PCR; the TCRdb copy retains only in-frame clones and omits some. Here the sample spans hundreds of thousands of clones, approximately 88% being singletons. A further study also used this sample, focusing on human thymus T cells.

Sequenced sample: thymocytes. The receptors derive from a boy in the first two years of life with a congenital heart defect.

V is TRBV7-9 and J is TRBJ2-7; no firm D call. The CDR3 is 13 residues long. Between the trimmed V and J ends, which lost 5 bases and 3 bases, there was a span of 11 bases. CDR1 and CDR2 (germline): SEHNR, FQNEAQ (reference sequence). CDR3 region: CASSPTLSYEQYF. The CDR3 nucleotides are TGTGCCAGCAGCCCGACATTGAGCTACGAGCAGTACTTC.

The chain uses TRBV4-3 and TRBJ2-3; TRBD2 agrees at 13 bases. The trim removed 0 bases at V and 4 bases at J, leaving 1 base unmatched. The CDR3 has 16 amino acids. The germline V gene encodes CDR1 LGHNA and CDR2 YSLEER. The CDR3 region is CASSQDGLAGADTQYF. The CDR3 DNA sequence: TGCGCCAGCAGCCAAGATGGACTAGCGGGAGCAGATACGCAGTATTTT.

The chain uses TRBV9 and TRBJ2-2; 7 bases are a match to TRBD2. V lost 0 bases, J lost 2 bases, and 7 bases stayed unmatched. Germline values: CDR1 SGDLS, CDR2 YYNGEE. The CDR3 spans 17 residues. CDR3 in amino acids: CASSVAGGRSNTGELFF. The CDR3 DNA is TGTGCCAGCAGCGTAGCGGGAGGACGATCTAACACCGGGGAGCTGTTTTTT.

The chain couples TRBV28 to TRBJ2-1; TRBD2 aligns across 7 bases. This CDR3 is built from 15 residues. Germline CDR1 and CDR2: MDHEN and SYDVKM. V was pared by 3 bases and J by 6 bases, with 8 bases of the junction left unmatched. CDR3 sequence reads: CASSLPAGESNEQFF. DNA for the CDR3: TGTGCCAGCAGTTTGCCGGCGGGAGAGTCCAATGAGCAGTTCTTC. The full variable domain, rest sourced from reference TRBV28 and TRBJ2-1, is DVKVTQSSRYLVKRTGEKVFLECVQDMDHENMFWYRQDPGLGLRLIYFSYDVKMKEKGDIPEGYSVSREKKERFSLILESASTNQTSMYLCASSLPAGESNEQFFGPGTRLTVL.

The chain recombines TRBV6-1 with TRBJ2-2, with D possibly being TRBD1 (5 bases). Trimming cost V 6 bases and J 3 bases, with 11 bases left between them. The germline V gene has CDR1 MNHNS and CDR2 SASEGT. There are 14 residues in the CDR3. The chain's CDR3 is CASSGIRDTGELFF. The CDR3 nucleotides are TGTGCCAGCAGCGGAATCAGGGACACCGGGGAGCTGTTTTTT.